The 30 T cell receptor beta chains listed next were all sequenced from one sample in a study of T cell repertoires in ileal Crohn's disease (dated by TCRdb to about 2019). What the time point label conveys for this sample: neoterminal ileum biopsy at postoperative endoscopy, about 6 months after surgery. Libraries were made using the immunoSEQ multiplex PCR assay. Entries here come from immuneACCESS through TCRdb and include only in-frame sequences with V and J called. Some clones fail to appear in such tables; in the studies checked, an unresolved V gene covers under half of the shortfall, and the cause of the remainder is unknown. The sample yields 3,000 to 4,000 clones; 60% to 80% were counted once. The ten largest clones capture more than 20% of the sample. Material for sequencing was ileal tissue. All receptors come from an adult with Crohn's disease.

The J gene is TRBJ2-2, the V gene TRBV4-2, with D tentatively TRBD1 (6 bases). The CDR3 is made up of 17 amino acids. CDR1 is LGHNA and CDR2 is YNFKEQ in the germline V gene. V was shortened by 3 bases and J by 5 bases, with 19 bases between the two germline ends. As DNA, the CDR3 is TGTGCCAGCAGCCAGGATGACCCCACACAGGGAACCGGGGAGCTGTTTTTT. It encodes CASSQDDPTQGTGELFF.

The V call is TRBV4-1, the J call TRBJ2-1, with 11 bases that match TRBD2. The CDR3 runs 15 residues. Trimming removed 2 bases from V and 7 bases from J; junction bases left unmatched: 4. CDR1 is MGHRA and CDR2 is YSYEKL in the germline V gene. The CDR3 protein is CASSQIAGGRNEQFF. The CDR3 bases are TGCGCCAGCAGCCAAATAGCGGGGGGGAGAAATGAGCAGTTCTTC.

The CDR3 protein is CASTVSRGGNEKLFF. DNA for the CDR3: TGTGCCAGCACCGTCTCGCGGGGGGGGAATGAAAAACTGTTTTTT. The chain joins TRBV27 to TRBJ1-4, with D possibly TRBD1 on 5 matching bases. V lost 7 bases, J lost 5 bases, and 17 bases lay in between. This CDR3 spans 15 amino acids. The V gene's germline CDR1 is MNHEY and CDR2 SMNVEV (reference sequence).

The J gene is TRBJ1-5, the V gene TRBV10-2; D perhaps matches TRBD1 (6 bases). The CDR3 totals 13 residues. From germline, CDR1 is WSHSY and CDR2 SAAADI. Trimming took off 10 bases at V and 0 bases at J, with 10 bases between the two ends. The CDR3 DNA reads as TGCGCCATTGGACAGTATAGCAATCAGCCCCAGCATTTT. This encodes CAIGQYSNQPQHF.

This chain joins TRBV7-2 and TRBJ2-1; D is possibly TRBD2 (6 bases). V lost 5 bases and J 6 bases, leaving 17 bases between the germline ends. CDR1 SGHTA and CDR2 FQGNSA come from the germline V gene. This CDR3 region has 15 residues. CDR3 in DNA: TGTGCCAGCAGCATCATTGGAGGGTTGGGCAATGAGCAGTTCTTC. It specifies CASSIIGGLGNEQFF.

The DNA of the CDR3 is TGCGCCAGCAGTCAAAATCAAGGACTGATCAACACCGGGGAGCTGTTTTTT. Its translation: CASSQNQGLINTGELFF. The chain couples TRBV23-1 to TRBJ2-2, with D perhaps TRBD2 (5 bases). TRBV23-1 is sorted into the ORF group, with uncertain function. Trimming cost V 2 bases and J 2 bases, with 15 bases left between them. The CDR3 has 17 amino acids.

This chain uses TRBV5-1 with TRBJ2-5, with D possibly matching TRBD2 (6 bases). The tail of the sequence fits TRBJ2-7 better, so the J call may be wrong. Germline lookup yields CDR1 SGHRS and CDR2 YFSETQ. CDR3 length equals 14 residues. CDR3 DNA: TGCGCCAGCAGCGCGGGACTCTCAACCTACGAGCAGTACTTC. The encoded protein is CASSAGLSTYEQYF.

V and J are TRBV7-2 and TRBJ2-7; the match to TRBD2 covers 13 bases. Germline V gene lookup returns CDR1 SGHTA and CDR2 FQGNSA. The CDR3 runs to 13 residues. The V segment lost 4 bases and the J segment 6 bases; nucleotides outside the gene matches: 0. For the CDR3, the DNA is TGTGCCAGCAGCTGGACTAGCGGGAGCGAGCAGTACTTC. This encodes CASSWTSGSEQYF.

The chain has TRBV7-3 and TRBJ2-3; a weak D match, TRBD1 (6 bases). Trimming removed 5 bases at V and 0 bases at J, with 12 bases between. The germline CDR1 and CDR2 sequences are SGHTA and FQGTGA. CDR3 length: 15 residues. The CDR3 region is CASSRDGQSTDTQYF. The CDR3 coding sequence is TGTGCCAGCAGCCGAGACGGACAGAGCACAGATACGCAGTATTTT.

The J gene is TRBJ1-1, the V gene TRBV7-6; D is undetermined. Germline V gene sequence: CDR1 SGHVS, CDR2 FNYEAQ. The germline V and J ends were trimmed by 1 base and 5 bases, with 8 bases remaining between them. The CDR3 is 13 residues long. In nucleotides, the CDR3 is TGTGCCAGCAGCTTAGGGGAGATTACTGAAGCTTTCTTT. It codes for CASSLGEITEAFF.

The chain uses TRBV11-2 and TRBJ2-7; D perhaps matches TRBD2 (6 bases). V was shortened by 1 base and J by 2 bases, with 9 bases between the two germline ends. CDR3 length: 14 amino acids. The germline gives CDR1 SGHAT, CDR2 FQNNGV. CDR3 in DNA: TGTGCCAGCAGCTTAGGGAGGGGAGCCTACGAGCAGTACTTC. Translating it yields CASSLGRGAYEQYF.

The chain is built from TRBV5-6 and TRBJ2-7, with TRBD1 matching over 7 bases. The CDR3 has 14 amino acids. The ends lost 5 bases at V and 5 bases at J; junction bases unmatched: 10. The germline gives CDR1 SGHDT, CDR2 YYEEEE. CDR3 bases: TGTGCCAGCAGACAACCGGGACAGCATCACGAGCAGTACTTC. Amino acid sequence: CASRQPGQHHEQYF.

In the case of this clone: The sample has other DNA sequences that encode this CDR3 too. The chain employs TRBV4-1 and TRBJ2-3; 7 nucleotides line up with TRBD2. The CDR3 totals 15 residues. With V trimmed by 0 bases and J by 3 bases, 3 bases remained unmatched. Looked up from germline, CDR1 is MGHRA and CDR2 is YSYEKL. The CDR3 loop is CASSQEGSGTDTQYF. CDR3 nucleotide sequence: TGCGCCAGCAGCCAAGAAGGTAGCGGGACAGATACGCAGTATTTT.

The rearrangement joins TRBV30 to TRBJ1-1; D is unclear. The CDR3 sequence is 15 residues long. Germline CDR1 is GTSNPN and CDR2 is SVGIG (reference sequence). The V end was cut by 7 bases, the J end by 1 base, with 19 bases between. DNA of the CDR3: TGTGCCTCAACGGAACCCGGACGGGGGAACACTGAAGCTTTCTTT. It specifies CASTEPGRGNTEAFF.

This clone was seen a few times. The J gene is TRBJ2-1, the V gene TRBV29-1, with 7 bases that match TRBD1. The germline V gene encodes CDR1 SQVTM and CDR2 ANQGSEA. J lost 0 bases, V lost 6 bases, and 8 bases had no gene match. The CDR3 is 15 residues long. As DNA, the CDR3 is TGCAGCGTCCGGACAGGAATTAGCTCCTACAATGAGCAGTTCTTC. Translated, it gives CSVRTGISSYNEQFF.

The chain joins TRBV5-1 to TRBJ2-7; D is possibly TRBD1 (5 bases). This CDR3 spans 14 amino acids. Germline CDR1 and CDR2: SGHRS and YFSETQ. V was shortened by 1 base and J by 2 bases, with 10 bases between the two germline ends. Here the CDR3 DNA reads TGCGCCAGCAGCTTGTATTACAGGACCTACGAGCAGTACTTC. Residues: CASSLYYRTYEQYF.

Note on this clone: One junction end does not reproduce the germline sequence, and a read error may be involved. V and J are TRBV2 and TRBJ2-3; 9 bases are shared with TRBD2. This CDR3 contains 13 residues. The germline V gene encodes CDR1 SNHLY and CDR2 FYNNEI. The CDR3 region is CATSSGSFDTQYF. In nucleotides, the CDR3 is TGTGCCACCAGTAGCGGGAGCTTTGATACGCAGTATTTT.

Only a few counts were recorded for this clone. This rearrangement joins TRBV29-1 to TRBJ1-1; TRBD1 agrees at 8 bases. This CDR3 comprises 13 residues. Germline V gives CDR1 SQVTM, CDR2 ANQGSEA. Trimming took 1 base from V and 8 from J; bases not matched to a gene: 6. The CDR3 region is CSVEAGGRWEAFF. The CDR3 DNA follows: TGCAGCGTTGAAGCAGGGGGCCGCTGGGAAGCTTTCTTT.

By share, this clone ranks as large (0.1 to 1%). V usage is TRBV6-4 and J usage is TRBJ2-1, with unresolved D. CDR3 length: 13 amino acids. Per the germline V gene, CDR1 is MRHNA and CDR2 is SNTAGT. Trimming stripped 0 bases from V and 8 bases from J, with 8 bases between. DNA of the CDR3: TGTGCCAGCAGTGACTCTCTCGGGTATGAGCAGTTCTTC. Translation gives CASSDSLGYEQFF.

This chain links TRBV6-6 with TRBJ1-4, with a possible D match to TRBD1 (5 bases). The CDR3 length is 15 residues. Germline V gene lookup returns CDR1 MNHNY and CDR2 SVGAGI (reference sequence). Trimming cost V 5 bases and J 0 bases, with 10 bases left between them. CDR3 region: CASSVRQSTNEKLFF. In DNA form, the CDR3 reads TGTGCCAGCAGTGTTAGACAGTCAACTAATGAAAAACTGTTTTTT.

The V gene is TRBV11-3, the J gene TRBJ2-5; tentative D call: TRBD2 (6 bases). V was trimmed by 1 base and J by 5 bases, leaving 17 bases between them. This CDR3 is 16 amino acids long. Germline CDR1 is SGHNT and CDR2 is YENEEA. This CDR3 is CASSLGGGRDKETQYF. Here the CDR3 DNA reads TGTGCCAGCAGCTTAGGGGGTGGGCGGGATAAGGAGACCCAGTACTTC. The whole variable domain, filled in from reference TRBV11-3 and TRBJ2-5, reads EAGVVQSPRYKIIEKKQPVAFWCNPISGHNTLYWYLQNLGQGPELLIRYENEEAVDDSQLPKDRFSAERLKGVDSTLKIQPAELGDSAVYLCASSLGGGRDKETQYFGPGTRLLVL.

CDR3 bases: TGTGCCTGGTGGCCGATGGCGGGGACTGGGGCCAACGTCCTGACTTTC. Residues: CAWWPMAGTGANVLTF. The V and J genes are TRBV30 and TRBJ2-6; D perhaps matches TRBD2 (6 bases). The germline CDR1 and CDR2 sequences are GTSNPN and SVGIG (reference sequence). The V end lost 5 bases, the J end lost 2 bases, and 16 bases lay between the germline ends. The CDR3 has 16 residues.

CDR3 nucleotides: TGTGCCAGCAGCCGCACTGACAGGGGCACTGAAGCTTTCTTT. This encodes CASSRTDRGTEAFF. The chain is built from TRBV5-4 and TRBJ1-1; 8 bases match TRBD1. The CDR3 runs to 14 residues. The J segment lost 4 bases and the V segment lost 4 bases, leaving 6 bases of the junction unmatched. Per germline, CDR1 SGHNT and CDR2 YYREEE (reference sequence).

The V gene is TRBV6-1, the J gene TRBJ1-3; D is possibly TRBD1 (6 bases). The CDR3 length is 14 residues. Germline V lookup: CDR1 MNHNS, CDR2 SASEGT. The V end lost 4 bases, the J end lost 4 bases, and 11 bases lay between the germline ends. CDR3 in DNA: TGTGCCAGCAGTGTTCAGGGGTCCGGAAACACCATATATTTT. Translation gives CASSVQGSGNTIYF.

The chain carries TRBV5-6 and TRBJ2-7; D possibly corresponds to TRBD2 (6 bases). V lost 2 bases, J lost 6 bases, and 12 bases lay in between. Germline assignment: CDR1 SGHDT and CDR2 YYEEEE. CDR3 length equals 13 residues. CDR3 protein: CASSFEQGGEQYF. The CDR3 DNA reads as TGTGCCAGCAGCTTTGAGCAGGGAGGCGAGCAGTACTTC.

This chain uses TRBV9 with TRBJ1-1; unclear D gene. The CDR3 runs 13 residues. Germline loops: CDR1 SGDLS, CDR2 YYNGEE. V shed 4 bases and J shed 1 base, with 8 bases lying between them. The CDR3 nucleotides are TGTGCCAGCAGCCCGCGGGGGAACACTGAAGCTTTCTTT. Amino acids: CASSPRGNTEAFF.

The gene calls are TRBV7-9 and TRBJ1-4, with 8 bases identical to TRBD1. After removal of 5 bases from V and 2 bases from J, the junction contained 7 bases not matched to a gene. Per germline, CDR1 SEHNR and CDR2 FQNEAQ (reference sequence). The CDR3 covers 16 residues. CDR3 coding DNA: TGTGCCAGCAGCGATACGACAGGGGCGACTAATGAAAAACTGTTTTTT. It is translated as CASSDTTGATNEKLFF.

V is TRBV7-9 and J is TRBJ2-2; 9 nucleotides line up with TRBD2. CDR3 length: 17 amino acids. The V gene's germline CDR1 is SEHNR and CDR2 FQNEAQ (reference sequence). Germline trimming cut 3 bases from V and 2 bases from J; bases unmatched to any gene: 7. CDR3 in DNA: TGTGCCAGCAGCTTTCCGAGCGGGGGGATTAACACCGGGGAGCTGTTTTTT. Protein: CASSFPSGGINTGELFF.

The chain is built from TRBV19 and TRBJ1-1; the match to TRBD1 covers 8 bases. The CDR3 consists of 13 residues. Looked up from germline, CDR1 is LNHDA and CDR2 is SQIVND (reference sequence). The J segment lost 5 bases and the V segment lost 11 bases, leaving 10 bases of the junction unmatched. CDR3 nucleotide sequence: TGTGCCGCCAGACAGGGGATAGGGACTGAAGCTTTCTTT. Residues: CAARQGIGTEAFF.

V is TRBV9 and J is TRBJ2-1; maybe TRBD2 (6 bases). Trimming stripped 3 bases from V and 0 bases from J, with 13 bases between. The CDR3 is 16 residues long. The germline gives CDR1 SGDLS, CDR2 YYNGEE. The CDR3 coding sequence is TGTGCCAGCAGCGCCGGTGGGGGGAACTCCTACAATGAGCAGTTCTTC. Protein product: CASSAGGGNSYNEQFF.